This T cell receptor (beta chain) was captured by sequencing in a study of blood T cell repertoires in COVID-19. Overall study context: Acute-phase and convalescent COVID-19 samples originated in the United States, Italy and Spain. Nucleic acid was either cDNA or gDNA, and it came from T cells, B-cell-depleted T cells, or PBMCs.

This clone was seen many times. This CDR3 has 15 residues. CDR1 and CDR2 from the germline V gene are LNHNV and YYDKDF (reference sequence). V was shortened by 5 bases and J by 5 bases, with 13 bases between the two germline ends. In the authors' workflow: Amplification from reference gene primers served as the basis for estimated nucleated cell counts. Using immunoSEQ multiplex PCR, the repertoire was profiled, and TCRdb retains in-frame clones only, with some absent. Clone size and the V and J calls come from that table; the DNA yielded D and trimming. This sample has 200,000 to 250,000 clones; approximately 80% occur once, and the top ten carry 10% to 15%.

The sequence came from a human donor in a cohort sampled during active COVID-19. The sample was peripheral blood. This sequence joins TRBV15 and TRBJ2-6, with D perhaps TRBD2 (6 bases). In DNA form, the CDR3 reads TGTGCCACCAGCCGCGGGGTAGACAGGGCCAACGTCCTGACTTTC. Its translation: CATSRGVDRANVLTF.